This paragraph reports one TCR beta chain. Its antigen is unknown. These data come from a study of PD-1 blockade in classical Hodgkin lymphoma. General observations from the study: Whoever responded completely had baseline diversity much like that seen in newly diagnosed patients.

V lost 2 bases and J 5 bases, leaving 17 bases between the germline ends. The CDR3 extends over 16 amino acids. Germline CDR1 and CDR2: SGDLS and YYNGEE. Each patient relapsed following autologous stem cell transplantation, and prior brentuximab vedotin exposure differed. The CD4+ T cells used were purified from thawed PBMCs through magnetic negative selection. Patients had relapsed/refractory classical Hodgkin lymphoma with complete response, partial response or progressive disease as best response. Method: immunoSEQ multiplex PCR; TCRdb's copy keeps in-frame clones and lacks some. The data contain some 4,000 clones, roughly 89% of them singletons.

The source material was CD4+ T cells from blood, sampled at baseline. The sequence came from a human donor with classical Hodgkin lymphoma. V is TRBV9 and J is TRBJ1-5; TRBD1 might be the D (5 bases). For the CDR3, the DNA is TGTGCCAGCAGCGTCACCGAGACCAGGGTGGATCAGCCCCAGCATTTT. It codes for CASSVTETRVDQPQHF.